The subject of this entry is one T cell receptor beta chain. The antigen is not known. Other DNA sequences in this sample translate to the same CDR3. This record comes from a study of shared clonotypes between healthy human individuals. Study-level findings and limits: Clonotype sharing levels among donors were expected to vary with sequencing depth.

For sorted subsets, 150 to 250 ng DNA per replicate equaled about 30,000 T cell genomes. Profiling relied on immunoSEQ multiplex PCR, and the TCRdb table lists in-frame clones only, not all of them. The sample includes around 79,000 clones, under 65% seen only once; the top ten take 51%. Germline values: CDR1 SEHNR, CDR2 FQNEAQ (reference sequence). Trimming at V came to 5 bases and at J to 4 bases, leaving 8 bases not matched to a gene. The CDR3 totals 14 residues. The rearrangement uses TRBV7-9 and TRBJ2-7, with TRBD1 identical over 7 bases. The clonotype originates from a man between 25 and 39 years old in good health. Sequences were obtained from memory CD8+ T cells sorted from blood. Subset noted: CD45RO+ cells pooled with CCR7-negative TemRA cells. The CDR3 spells CASSPRDSLYEQYF. The CDR3 DNA sequence: TGTGCCAGCAGCCCCCGGGACAGCCTTTACGAGCAGTACTTC.